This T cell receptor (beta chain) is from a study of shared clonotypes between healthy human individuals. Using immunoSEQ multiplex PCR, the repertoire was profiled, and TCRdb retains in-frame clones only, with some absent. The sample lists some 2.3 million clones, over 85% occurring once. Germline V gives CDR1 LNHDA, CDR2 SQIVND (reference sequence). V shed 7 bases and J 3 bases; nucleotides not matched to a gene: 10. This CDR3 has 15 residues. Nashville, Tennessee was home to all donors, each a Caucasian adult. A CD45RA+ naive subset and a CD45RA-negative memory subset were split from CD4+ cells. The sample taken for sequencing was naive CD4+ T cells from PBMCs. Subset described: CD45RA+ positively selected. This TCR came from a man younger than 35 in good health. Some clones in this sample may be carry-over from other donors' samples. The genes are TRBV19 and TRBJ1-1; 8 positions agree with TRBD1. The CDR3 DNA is TGTGCCAGTACAGGGGATGCGACAGGGGACACTGAAGCTTTCTTT. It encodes CASTGDATGDTEAFF.